This TCR beta chain was found in a study of Ad26.COV2.S vaccination and SARS-CoV-2 variants. General observations from the study: Recipients of either vaccine or placebo displayed similar breadth of non-spike TCRs.

Noted treatment: around 19 received Ad26.COV2.S at low or high dose, single or two shots; roughly five received placebo; per-sample allocation not given. Sampling happened 63 days after the first vaccine or placebo injection. V lost 0 bases to trimming and J lost 5 bases, with 5 bases between them. CDR1 and CDR2 from the germline V gene are SGDLS and YYNGEE. This CDR3 comprises 13 residues. Turning to this clone: Antigen specificity is unknown. The identical CDR3 is also encoded by other nucleotide sequences in the sample.

Measured with immunoSEQ multiplex PCR; TCRdb has only the in-frame clones, and not every one. The profile shows roughly 350,000 clones, roughly 91% of them singletons. The TCR originated in a person aged 18-60 years who received the Ad26.COV2.S COVID-19 vaccine or a placebo. The chain carries TRBV9 and TRBJ2-2, with unresolved D. Source: peripheral blood, taken in a trial of Ad26.COV2.S vaccine versus placebo. CDR3 amino acids: CASSVGGTGELFF. The CDR3 DNA reads TGTGCCAGCAGCGTAGGTGGTACCGGGGAGCTGTTTTTT.